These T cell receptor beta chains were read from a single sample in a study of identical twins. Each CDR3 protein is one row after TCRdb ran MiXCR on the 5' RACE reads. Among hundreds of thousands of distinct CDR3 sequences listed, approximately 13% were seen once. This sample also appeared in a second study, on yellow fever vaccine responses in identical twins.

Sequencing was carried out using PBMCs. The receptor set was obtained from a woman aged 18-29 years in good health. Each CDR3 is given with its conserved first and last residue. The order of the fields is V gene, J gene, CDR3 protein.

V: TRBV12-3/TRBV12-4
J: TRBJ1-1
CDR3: CASSFNQIGEAFF

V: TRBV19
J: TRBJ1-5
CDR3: CASSPGAGYQPQHF

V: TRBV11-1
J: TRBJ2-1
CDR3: CASSLFSLYSGTDNEQFF

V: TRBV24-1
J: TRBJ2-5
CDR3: CATSVLGQGPEETQYF

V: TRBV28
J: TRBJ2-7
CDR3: CASSLSSTAYEQYF

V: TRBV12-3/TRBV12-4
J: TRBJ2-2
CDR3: CASSWGRVKTGELFF

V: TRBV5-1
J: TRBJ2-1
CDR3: CASTKGQGSYNEQFF

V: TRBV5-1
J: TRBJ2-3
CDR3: CASRQISTDTQYF

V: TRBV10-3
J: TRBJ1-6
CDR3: CAISHLSAESPLHF

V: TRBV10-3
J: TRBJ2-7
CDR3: CAISESGGAEYF

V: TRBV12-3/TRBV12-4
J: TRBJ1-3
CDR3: CASSPRTGGGGNTIYF

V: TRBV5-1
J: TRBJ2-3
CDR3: CASSPGLAVTFSTDTQYF